Described below is a single T cell receptor (beta chain) sequence and its context. Its antigen is currently unknown. The data were obtained in a study of T-cell reconstitution after alpha-beta-depleted transplantation in children. Notes on the study in general: After transplant, at about two months, alpha-beta T cells were reportedly derived from several hundred expanded graft clones. The high TCRbeta diversity at day 60 in some patients came from surviving recipient T cells and thymic progenitors.

Unique molecular identifiers featured in how the TCRbeta library was prepared. TCRdb re-called the PCR reads through MiXCR, storing one row per CDR3 protein. The table shows approximately 430,000 distinct CDR3 sequences, with under 20% occurring only once. Trimming pared 3 bases from V and 5 bases from J, leaving 11 bases between. Germline CDR1 reads SEHNR; CDR2 reads FQNEAQ (reference sequence). This CDR3 spans 14 amino acids. Sequenced here: PBMCs, mostly from graft donor cells, sampled 360 days after TCRalphabeta/CD19-depleted stem cell transplant. The chain employs TRBV7-9 and TRBJ2-1; no reliable D call. This clonotype originated in a boy younger than two who had a stem cell transplant for Wiskott-Aldrich syndrome, so the T cells may come from the graft donor. In DNA, the CDR3 is TGTGCCAGCAGCTTTGTCAGGTCGAACAATGAGCAGTTCTTC. It specifies CASSFVRSNNEQFF.